This entry features one T cell receptor beta chain sequence. Its antigen target is currently unknown. Per-base qualities were not stored, and no clone one base away is much larger. Participants were included only if at least one PBMC sample before ART initiation and at least two post-ART samples were available. Treatment was received in the United States of America by all participants with HIV. Before DNA extraction, cryopreserved samples of about 0.95-11 million PBMC were thawed and then washed. At the time of the earliest PBMC sample for each participant with HIV, ages ranged from roughly 23 to 60 years. PBMC samples from each participant spanned 1-4 timepoints before ART initiation and 2-8 timepoints after ART initiation, with a median of 7 samples. For every participant, serial HIV viral load, CD4+ T-cell count, ART history and demographic data were obtained. A Qiagen kit on a QIAcube was used to extract genomic DNA from unsorted PBMC, with samples processed in batches of 12.

The immunoSEQ hsTCRB v3.0 assay was used at survey level resolution to sequence the TRB variable region. A depth of roughly 35,000-50,000 T-cell genomes per sample was targeted for TRB sequencing. TRB libraries were pooled and sequenced on an Illumina MiSeq using a v3 150-cycle kit. For the original study's pipeline: Repertoire analysis was run in R within a reproducible Nextflow workflow that covered QC, data transformation and analysis. Custom analyses were implemented in LymphoSeq2, an R package for AIRR-Seq data exploration. After excluding a few samples that yielded fewer than 5000 total TRB sequences, 190 or so HIV repertoires remained for analysis. Among the approximately 180 retained HIV repertoires, 55 to 60 were collected before ART initiation and 129 after ART initiation. Repertoires were downsampled to 5000 TRB nucleotide sequences, and summary statistics were averaged over 100 downsampling iterations. Only TRB sequences with CDR3 regions of at least seven amino acids were retained for analysis. Diversity was measured with a Shannon entropy-derived clonality score and the Gini coefficient. In repertoire networks, the top 5000 CDR3 amino acid sequences were linked whenever an edit distance of one separated two sequences. For TRB CDR3 amino acid sequences, antigen specificity groups and MHC restriction were predicted with GLIPH2. To flag known associations with CMV, EBV, HIV or tissue antigens, CDR3 amino acid sequences were compared against VDJdb and McPAS-TCR. Pre-ART, post-ART and control groups were compared with Wilcoxon signed-rank tests and Holm-Bonferroni correction. TCRdb stores this immuneACCESS table with in-frame sequences only. Part of the clones is absent; in the studies checked, under half of the shortfall reflects unresolved V genes, and no reason is known for the rest. For V, J and clone size, that table is used; D and trimming come from the DNA. This sample comprises almost 35,000 clones, 70% to 90% of them detected only once. The top ten clones comprise 4.8% of the sample.

These data originate in a study of long-term antiretroviral therapy in people with HIV (dated 2022 in TCRdb). With regard to the full study: Collection of the earliest samples took place about a decade ahead of the 2015 WHO recommendation for immediate ART, at a time when ART was typically delayed until CD4 counts fell. A retrospective serial study tested whether changes in peripheral blood TRB repertoire composition and diversity were associated with ART initiation and durable HIV suppression. The cohort contributed over 150 cryopreserved PBMC samples from 30 to 35 adults with confirmed HIV infection, collected serially over a mean of roughly 6 years (range 1-12). About 35% of the 30 participants with HIV were female. No cross-contamination during QIAcube processing was seen in test extractions of a monoclonal T-cell line run alongside a few dozen polyclonal samples.

Paper-wide results and their limitations: Owing to limited PBMC availability, only the TCR beta chain was sequenced, without alpha chain pairing. Expanded TRB clones identified before ART initiation dominated the repertoire across all time points, though the dominance fluctuated and decreased in many PLHIV after ART. No data were available on ART adherence, viral resistance or therapy changes, limiting inferences about post-ART repertoire changes. Because cell numbers in pre-ART samples were limited, unsorted PBMC were profiled instead of sorted CD4+ and CD8+ T cells. The samples were dated from the mid-2000s to the late 2010s, and the ART regimens that were used may be less effective than current ART regimens. Narrower CDR3 length ranges were observed in HIV repertoires than in controls, and an antigen-experienced repertoire with only a slight naive shift after ART was suggested by the network structure. ART initiation was associated with a significant increase in TRB diversity, but diversity stayed significantly below transplant donor controls even after long-term ART.

The clonotype was recovered from a woman in her 30s with HIV. Sequenced material: unsorted PBMCs, taken about 2.7 years before starting antiretroviral therapy.

The encoded CDR3 is CAISGSDMGSGNTIYF. Read as DNA, the sequence is TGTGCCATCAGTGGGTCGGACATGGGGTCTGGAAACACCATATATTTT. In this chain, TRBV10-3 is recombined with TRBJ1-3, with TRBD1 tentatively as D gene (5 bases match). V is clipped by 4 bases and J by 1 base, and the sequence between their germline boundaries is 14 bases long. Counted from cysteine to phenylalanine, this CDR3 has 16 amino acids. The CDR3 DNA has 48 bases and is translated from base 1. Based on the germline V gene, the CDR1 and CDR2 sequences are ENHRY and SYGVKD.